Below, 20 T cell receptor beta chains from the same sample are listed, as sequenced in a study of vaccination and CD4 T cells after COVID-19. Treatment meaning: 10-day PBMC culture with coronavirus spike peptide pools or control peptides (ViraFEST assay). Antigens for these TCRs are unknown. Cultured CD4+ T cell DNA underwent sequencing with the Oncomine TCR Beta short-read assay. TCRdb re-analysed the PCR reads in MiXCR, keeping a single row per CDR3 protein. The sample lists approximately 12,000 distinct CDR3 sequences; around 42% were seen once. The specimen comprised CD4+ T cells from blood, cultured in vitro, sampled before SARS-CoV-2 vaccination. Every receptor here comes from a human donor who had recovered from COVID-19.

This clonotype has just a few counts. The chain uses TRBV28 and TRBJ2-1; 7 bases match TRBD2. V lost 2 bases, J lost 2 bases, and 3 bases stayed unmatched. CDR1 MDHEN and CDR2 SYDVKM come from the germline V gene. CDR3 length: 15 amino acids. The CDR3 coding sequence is TGTGCCAGCAGTTTAGAAGCGGGACCCTACAATGAGCAGTTCTTC. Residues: CASSLEAGPYNEQFF. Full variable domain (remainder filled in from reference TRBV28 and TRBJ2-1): DVKVTQSSRYLVKRTGEKVFLECVQDMDHENMFWYRQDPGLGLRLIYFSYDVKMKEKGDIPEGYSVSREKKERFSLILESASTNQTSMYLCASSLEAGPYNEQFFGPGTRLTVL.

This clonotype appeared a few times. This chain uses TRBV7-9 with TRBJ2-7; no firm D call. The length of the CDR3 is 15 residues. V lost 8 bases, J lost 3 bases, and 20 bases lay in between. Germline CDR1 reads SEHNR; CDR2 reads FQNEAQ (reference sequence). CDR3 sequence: CASGPPGGIIYEQYF. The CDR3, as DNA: TGTGCCAGCGGCCCCCCCGGCGGAATAATCTACGAGCAGTACTTC.

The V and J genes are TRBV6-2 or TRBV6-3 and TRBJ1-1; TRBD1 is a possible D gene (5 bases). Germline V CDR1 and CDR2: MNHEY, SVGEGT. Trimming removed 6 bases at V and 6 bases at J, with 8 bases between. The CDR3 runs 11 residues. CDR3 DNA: TGTGCCAGCAGATGGGGGTCTGAAGCTTTCTTT. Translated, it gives CASRWGSEAFF.

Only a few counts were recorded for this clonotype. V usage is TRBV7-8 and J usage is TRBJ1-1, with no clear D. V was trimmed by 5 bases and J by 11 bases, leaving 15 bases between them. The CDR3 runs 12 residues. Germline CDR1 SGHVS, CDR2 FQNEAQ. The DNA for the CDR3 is TGTGCCAGCAGCAAATATGCAGAGGAGGCTTTCTTT. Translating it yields CASSKYAEEAFF.

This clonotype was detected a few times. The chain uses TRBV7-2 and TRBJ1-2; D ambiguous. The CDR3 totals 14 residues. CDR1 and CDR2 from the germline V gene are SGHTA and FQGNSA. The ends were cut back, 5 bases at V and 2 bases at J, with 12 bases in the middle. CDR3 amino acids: CASSPGIANYGYTF. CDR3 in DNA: TGTGCCAGCAGCCCAGGTATCGCGAACTATGGCTACACCTTC.

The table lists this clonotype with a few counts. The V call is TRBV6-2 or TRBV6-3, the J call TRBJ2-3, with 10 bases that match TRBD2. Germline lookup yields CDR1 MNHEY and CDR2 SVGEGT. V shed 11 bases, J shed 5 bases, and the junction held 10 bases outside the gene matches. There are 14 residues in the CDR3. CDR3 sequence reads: CAGGSSGRGDTQYF. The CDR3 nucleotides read TGTGCCGGGGGATCTAGCGGGAGAGGAGATACGCAGTATTTT.

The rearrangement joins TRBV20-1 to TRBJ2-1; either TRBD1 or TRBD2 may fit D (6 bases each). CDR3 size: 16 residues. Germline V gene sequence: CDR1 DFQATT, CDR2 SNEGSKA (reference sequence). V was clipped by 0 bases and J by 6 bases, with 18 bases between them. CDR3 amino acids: CSAREFQRGVGNEQFF. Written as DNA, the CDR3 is TGCAGTGCTAGAGAGTTCCAGAGGGGGGTGGGCAATGAGCAGTTCTTC.

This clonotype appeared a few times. The CDR3 sequence is CASSLAVTEAFF. Written as DNA, the CDR3 is TGTGCCAGCAGCTTAGCGGTAACTGAAGCTTTCTTT. This rearrangement joins TRBV7-2 to TRBJ1-1; D is unresolved. CDR1 SGHTA and CDR2 FQGNSA come from the germline V gene. With 0 bases removed from V and 5 bases from J, the gap between germline ends came to 4 bases. The CDR3 consists of 12 residues.

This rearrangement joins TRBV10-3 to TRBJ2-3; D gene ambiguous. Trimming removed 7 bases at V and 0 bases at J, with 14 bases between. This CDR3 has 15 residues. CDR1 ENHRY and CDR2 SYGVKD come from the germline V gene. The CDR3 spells CAINKGASSTDTQYF. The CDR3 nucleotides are TGTGCCATCAATAAGGGTGCATCTAGCACAGATACGCAGTATTTT.

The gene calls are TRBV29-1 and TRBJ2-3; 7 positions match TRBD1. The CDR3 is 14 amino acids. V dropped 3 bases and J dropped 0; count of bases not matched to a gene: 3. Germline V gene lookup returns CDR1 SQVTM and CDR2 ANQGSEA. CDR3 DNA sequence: TGCAGCGTTGATGGGGACAGTAGCACAGATACGCAGTATTTT. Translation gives CSVDGDSSTDTQYF.

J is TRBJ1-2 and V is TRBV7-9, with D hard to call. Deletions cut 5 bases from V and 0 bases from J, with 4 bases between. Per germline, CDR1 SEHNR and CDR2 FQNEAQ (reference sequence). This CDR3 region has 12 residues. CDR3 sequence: CASSGTNYGYTF. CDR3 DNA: TGTGCCAGCAGCGGGACTAACTATGGCTACACCTTC. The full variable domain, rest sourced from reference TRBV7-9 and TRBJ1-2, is DTGVSQNPRHKITKRGQNVTFRCDPISEHNRLYWYRQTLGQGPEFLTYFQNEAQLEKSRLLSDRFSAERPKGSFSTLEIQRTEQGDSAMYLCASSGTNYGYTFGSGTRLTVV.

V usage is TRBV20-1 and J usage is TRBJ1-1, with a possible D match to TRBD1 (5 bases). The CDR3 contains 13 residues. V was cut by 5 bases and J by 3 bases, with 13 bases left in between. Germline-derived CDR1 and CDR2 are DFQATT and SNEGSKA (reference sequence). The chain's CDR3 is CSAPRARDTEAFF. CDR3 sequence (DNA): TGCAGTGCTCCCAGGGCTAGAGACACTGAAGCTTTCTTT.

Here the CDR3 reads CASSLGLGPTEAFF. The DNA for the CDR3 is TGTGCCAGCAGCCTGGGGTTAGGGCCCACTGAAGCTTTCTTT. The chain joins TRBV7-2 to TRBJ1-1, with unresolved D. Per germline, CDR1 SGHTA and CDR2 FQGNSA. The CDR3 is made up of 14 amino acids. Trimming cost V 5 bases and J 4 bases, with 14 bases left between them.

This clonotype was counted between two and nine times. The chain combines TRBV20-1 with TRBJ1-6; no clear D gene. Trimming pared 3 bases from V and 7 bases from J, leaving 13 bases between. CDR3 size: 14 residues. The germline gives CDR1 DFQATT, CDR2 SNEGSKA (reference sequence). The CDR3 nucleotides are TGCAGTGCTAGTCGAGGTCTGGGAAATTCACCCCTCCACTTT. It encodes CSASRGLGNSPLHF.

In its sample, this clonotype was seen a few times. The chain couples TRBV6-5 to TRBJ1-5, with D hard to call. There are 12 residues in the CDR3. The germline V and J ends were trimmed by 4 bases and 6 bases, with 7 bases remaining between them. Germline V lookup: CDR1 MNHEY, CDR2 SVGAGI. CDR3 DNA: TGTGCCAGCAGTTCTTGGTCTCAGCCCCAGCATTTT. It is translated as CASSSWSQPQHF.

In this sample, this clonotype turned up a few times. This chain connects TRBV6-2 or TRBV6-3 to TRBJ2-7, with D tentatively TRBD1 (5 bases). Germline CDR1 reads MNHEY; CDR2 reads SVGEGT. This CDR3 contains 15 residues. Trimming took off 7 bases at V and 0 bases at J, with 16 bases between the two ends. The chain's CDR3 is CASTSTDPPSYEQYF. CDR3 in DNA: TGTGCCAGCACCTCGACAGATCCTCCCTCCTACGAGCAGTACTTC.

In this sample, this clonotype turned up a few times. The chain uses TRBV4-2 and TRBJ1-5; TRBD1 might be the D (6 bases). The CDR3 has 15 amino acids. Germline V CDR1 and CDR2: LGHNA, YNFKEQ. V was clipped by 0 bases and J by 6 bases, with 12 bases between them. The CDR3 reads CASSQDGGQSQPQHF. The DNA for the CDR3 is TGTGCCAGCAGCCAAGATGGGGGGCAGAGTCAGCCCCAGCATTTT.

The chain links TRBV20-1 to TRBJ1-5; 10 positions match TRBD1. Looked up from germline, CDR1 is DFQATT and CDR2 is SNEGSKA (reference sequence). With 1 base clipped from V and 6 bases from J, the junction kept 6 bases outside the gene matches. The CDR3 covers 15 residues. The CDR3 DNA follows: TGCAGTGCTAGAGGGGGGGGACAGGGGATTCAGCCCCAGCATTTT. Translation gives CSARGGGQGIQPQHF.

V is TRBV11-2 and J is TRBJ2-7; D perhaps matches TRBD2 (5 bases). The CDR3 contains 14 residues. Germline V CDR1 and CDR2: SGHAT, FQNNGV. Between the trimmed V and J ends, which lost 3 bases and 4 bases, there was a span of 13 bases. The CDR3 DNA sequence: TGTGCCAGCAGCTTGAGGGTACTTCCGTACGAGCAGTACTTC. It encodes CASSLRVLPYEQYF.

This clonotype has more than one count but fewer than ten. In nucleotides, the CDR3 is TGTGCCAGCAGCCCATCCTGGGCGGGAGGAGGATCCTACGAGCAGTACTTC. Its translation: CASSPSWAGGGSYEQYF. The rearrangement links TRBV7-2 to TRBJ2-7; 8 bases line up with TRBD2. J was trimmed by 1 base and V by 5 bases; bases with no gene match: 13. Germline-derived CDR1 and CDR2 are SGHTA and FQGNSA. CDR3 length equals 17 residues.